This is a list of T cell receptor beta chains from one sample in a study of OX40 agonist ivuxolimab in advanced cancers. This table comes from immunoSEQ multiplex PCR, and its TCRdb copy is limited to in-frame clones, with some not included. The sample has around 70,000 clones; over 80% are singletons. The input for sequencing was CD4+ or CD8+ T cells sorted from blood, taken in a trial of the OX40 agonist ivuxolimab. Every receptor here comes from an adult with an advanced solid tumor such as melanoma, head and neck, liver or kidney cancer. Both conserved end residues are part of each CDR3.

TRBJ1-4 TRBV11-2 CASSPRQGYKNEKLFF
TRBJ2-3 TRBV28 CASSLLAGRTDTQYF
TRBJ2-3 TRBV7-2 CASSSGLAGVLDTQYF
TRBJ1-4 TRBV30 CAWSRDRADGEKLFF
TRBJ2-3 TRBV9 CASSVDRFDTQYF
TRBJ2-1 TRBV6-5 CASTQTDPSYNEQFF
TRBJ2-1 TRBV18 CASSPPNGGEQFF
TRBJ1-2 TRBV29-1 CSVEGGLTGYGYTF
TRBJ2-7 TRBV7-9 CASSSGTGDYEQYF
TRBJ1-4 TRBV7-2 CASSPLWGAEGKLFF
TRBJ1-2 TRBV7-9 CASSFGLGYTF
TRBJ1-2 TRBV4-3 CASSQDPSFEGADGYTF
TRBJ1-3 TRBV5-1 CASSPQGYGTQWGNTIYF
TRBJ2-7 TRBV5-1 CASSSTGFYEQYF
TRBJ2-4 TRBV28 CASSLRGRFLGKNIQYF
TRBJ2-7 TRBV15 CATSRELTSIGLAGTSYEQYF
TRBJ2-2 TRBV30 CAWSPLAGVNTGELFF
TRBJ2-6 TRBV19 CASSTHRGAGANVLTF
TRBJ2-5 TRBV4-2 CASSRSSGSQETQYF
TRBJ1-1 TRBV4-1 CASSQDGMGRGTEAFF
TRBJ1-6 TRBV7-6 CASSLSPPGAVWSPLHF
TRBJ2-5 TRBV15 CATSRDSLTGMGETQYF
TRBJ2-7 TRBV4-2 CASSGPGQGIYEQYF
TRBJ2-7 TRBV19 CASSILDSYEQYF
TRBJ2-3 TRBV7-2 CASSLNRLTSSDTQYF
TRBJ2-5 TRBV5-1 CASSLLTAQETQYF
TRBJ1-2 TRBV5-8 CASSLERSNGYTF
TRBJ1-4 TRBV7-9 CASSFSSEKLFF
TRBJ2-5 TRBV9 CASSVAETHQETQYF
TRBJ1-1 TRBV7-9 CASSLYPGRVTEAFF
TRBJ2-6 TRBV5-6 CASSWRQDSGANVLTF